This TCR beta chain originates from a study of OX40 agonist ivuxolimab in advanced cancers. At the level of the study: Of mixed ages from about 23 to 79 and averaging 60 years, the group was approximately 80% male.

Overall study results and limits: Among expanded peripheral T cells, antigen specificity went undetermined.

With respect to this clone: Its antigen is undetermined.

Patients who had autoimmune disease history or got systemic immunosuppression were left out. Method: immunoSEQ multiplex PCR; TCRdb's copy keeps in-frame clones and lacks some. The sample carries fewer than 45,000 clones, 70% to 90% recorded once. The source was CD4+ or CD8+ T cells sorted from blood, collected in a trial of the OX40 agonist ivuxolimab. The clonotype comes from an adult with an advanced solid tumor such as melanoma, head and neck, liver or kidney cancer.

CDR3 in DNA: TGTGCCGCACAGGGATCCACTGAAGCTTTCTTT. It yields the protein CAAQGSTEAFF. The rearrangement joins TRBV6-6 to TRBJ1-1; tentatively, D is TRBD1 (6 bases). V was cut by 11 bases and J by 4 bases, with 11 bases left in between. Germline lookup yields CDR1 MNHNY and CDR2 SVGAGI (reference sequence). The CDR3 has 11 residues.